Listed below are T cell receptor beta chains from one sample, sequenced in a study of human T cells and chemical hapten exposure. MiXCR, applied by TCRdb to the RACE reads, yields one record per CDR3 protein. The data show nearly 110,000 distinct CDR3 sequences, around 10% seen once. The sample here was whole blood, taken in connection with sensitization to the hapten diphenylcyclopropenone (DPC). These TCRs come from a woman between 45 and 60 years old with alopecia areata. Some clones in this sample may be carry-over from other donors' samples. CDR3s include the opening cysteine and the closing phenylalanine or tryptophan. The D gene is left open where the match is weak. Size tells how often a clone was seen (once, few, many) or the class of an expanded clone, and some rows leave it out.

j_gene	d_gene	abundance	v_gene	CDR3nt	CDR3aa
TRBJ1-2	-	many	TRBV10-3	TGTGCCATCAGTGTTGGGGAGGGCCTGATCTATGGCTACACCTTC	CAISVGEGLIYGYTF
TRBJ2-7	-	-	TRBV18	TGTGCCAGCTCACCGGGCCGAAGAAGCTCCTACGAGCAGTACTTC	CASSPGRRSSYEQYF
TRBJ1-1	-	-	TRBV11-3	TGTGCCAGCAGCTTCTCGGCAGGCGGTGAAGCTTTCTTT	CASSFSAGGEAFF
TRBJ2-3	TRBD1	-	TRBV2	TGTGCCAGCGCCCCCGGGACAGGGAGCACAGATACGCAGTATTTT	CASAPGTGSTDTQYF
TRBJ2-1	TRBD2	few	TRBV9	TGTGCCAGCAGCGCCCATGGACTAGCGGGAGGGCCTGGGGACAATGAGCAGTTCTTC	CASSAHGLAGGPGDNEQFF
TRBJ1-4	-	few	TRBV7-8	TGTGCCAGCAGCGTCAACGAGAGGAGGGGGGAAAAACTGTTTTTT	CASSVNERRGEKLFF
TRBJ2-1	-	-	TRBV29-1	TGCAGCGCTCCCCTCTACAATGAGCAGTTCTTC	CSAPLYNEQFF
TRBJ2-3	-	-	TRBV29-1	TGCAGCGTCGCATCCACAGATACGCAGTATTTT	CSVASTDTQYF
TRBJ1-5	TRBD1	-	TRBV6-2/TRBV6-3	TGTGCCAGCGGGACAGGGTCTCGGAGCAATCAGCCCCAGCATTTT	CASGTGSRSNQPQHF
TRBJ2-1	-	many	TRBV6-4	TGTGCCAGCAGTGACAGGGGCAATGAGCAGTTCTTC	CASSDRGNEQFF
TRBJ1-1	TRBD1	few	TRBV18	TGTGCCAGCACGGTTTCCCCAGGGGGCACTGAAGCTTTCTTT	CASTVSPGGTEAFF
TRBJ2-1	-	-	TRBV12-3/TRBV12-4	TGTGCCAGCAGTCCCAGGGATGAGCAGTTCTTC	CASSPRDEQFF
TRBJ1-6	TRBD1	few	TRBV12-3/TRBV12-4	TGTGCCAGCAGTGCCCGACAGGGGGCCTATAATTCACCCCTCCACTTT	CASSARQGAYNSPLHF
TRBJ2-7	-	many	TRBV3-1	TGTGCCAGCAGCCCAGACAACTCCTACGAGCAGTACTTC	CASSPDNSYEQYF
TRBJ2-3	-	few	TRBV21-1	TGTGCCAGCAGCATCTATCCGGTTGGGGACCACCTGAGCACAGATACGCAGTATTTT	CASSIYPVGDHLSTDTQYF
TRBJ2-7	TRBD2	many	TRBV5-4	TGTGCCAGCAGCCCCTTCGTGGGGGGGAGCTCCTACGAGCAGTACTTC	CASSPFVGGSSYEQYF
TRBJ2-6	-	few	TRBV6-2/TRBV6-3	TGTGCCAGCAGTTACTCGATGGCCAGGGGAGGTTCTGGGGCCAACGTCCTGACTTTC	CASSYSMARGGSGANVLTF
TRBJ2-1	-	-	TRBV9	TGTGCCAGCAGCGTAGCCCTACAGGGATACTACAATGAGCAGTTCTTC	CASSVALQGYYNEQFF
TRBJ2-3	TRBD2	-	TRBV7-9	TGTGCCAGCAGCTTAGCTAGCGGGGCATCCACAGATACGCAGTATTTT	CASSLASGASTDTQYF
TRBJ2-5	TRBD2	few	TRBV6-6	TGTGCCAGCAGCGTGCAGCGGGGACTCGGAGAGACCCAGTACTTC	CASSVQRGLGETQYF